This TCR beta chain comes out of a study of T-cell memory formation after mild COVID-19. This clonotype was recorded a few times. Its antigen is unknown. TCRdb re-analysed the 5' RACE reads in MiXCR, keeping a single row per CDR3 protein. This table has 110,000 to 150,000 distinct CDR3 sequences, roughly 13% appearing once. The CDR3 length is 18 residues. Trimming at V came to 5 bases and at J to 8 bases, leaving 14 bases not matched to a gene. The V gene's germline CDR1 is SEHNR and CDR2 FQNEAQ (reference sequence). The study, taken as a whole, reports: Memory from before infection featured some responding clones, which suggests cross-reactive memory joined.

The clonotype originates from an adult woman who had mild COVID-19 (a few samples of this study predate the infection). Cell type and time point are not known. Sequenced sample: PBMCs or a T cell subset sorted from them (not recorded which). The rearrangement uses TRBV7-9 and TRBJ2-1; 14 bases line up with TRBD2. This chain's CDR3 is CASSPPRGTSGRGDEQFF. CDR3 DNA sequence: TGTGCCAGCAGCCCGCCGCGAGGGACTAGCGGGAGAGGAGATGAGCAGTTCTTC.